Listed below are T cell receptor beta chains from one sample, sequenced in a study of cytomegalovirus exposure and HLA in healthy donors. TCRdb keeps only in-frame clones here, not all; method: immunoSEQ multiplex PCR. The sample gives some 190,000 clones, approximately 86% of which show up once; roughly 0.32% is in the top ten. Sequencing was performed on PBMCs. These receptors came from a woman aged 25 to 39 in good health and CMV-seronegative. Each CDR3 is given with its conserved first and last residue. Fields, in order: D gene, clone size, CDR3 length, V gene, J gene, CDR3 DNA, CDR3 protein. D genes are given only for firm matches. Rows give clone size only sometimes, using once, few, many, or a class for an expanded clone.

NA,NA,14,TRBV19,TRBJ2-7,TGTGCCAGTAGTATGTCCGGGGTCGGTTACGAGCAGTACTTC,CASSMSGVGYEQYF
NA,NA,13,TRBV6-5,TRBJ2-1,TGTGCCAGCAGAGCCACAGGGTTGGCTGAGCAGTTCTTC,CASRATGLAEQFF
NA,NA,14,TRBV5-5,TRBJ2-2,TGTGCCAGCGCCTTGGGAGCGGACACCGGGGAGCTGTTTTTT,CASALGADTGELFF
NA,NA,13,TRBV15,TRBJ2-5,TGTGCCACCAGCAGTCTAGGCGGAGGGACCCAGTACTTC,CATSSLGGGTQYF
NA,few,12,TRBV7-2,TRBJ2-2,TGTGCCAGCAGCCTCGACTACCGGGAGCTGTTTTTT,CASSLDYRELFF
TRBD1,few,14,TRBV5-6,TRBJ2-7,TGTGCCAGCAGCTGGCGACAGGGCTCCTACGAGCAGTACTTC,CASSWRQGSYEQYF
NA,once,12,TRBV27,TRBJ2-7,TGTGCCAGCAGTTCCCCCGCTAGCGAGCAGTACTTC,CASSSPASEQYF
NA,NA,16,TRBV5-6,TRBJ2-1,TGTGCCAGCAGCCCTGACAGAATAAGCTCCTACAATGAGCAGTTCTTC,CASSPDRISSYNEQFF
NA,NA,12,TRBV28,TRBJ1-2,TGTGCCAGCAGCCCGACAGCCAGAGGCTACACCTTC,CASSPTARGYTF
NA,NA,17,TRBV25-1,TRBJ2-1,TGTGCCAGCAGTGAATGGAAAGGGGTTAACTGGGGCAGTGAGCAGTTCTTC,CASSEWKGVNWGSEQFF
TRBD2,NA,15,TRBV19,TRBJ2-7,TGTGCCAGTAGTATCAGCGGGGTCACGGGCTACGAGCAGTACTTC,CASSISGVTGYEQYF
NA,NA,14,TRBV27,TRBJ2-7,TGTGCCAGCAGTTGGGCCACTGGCCCCTACGAGCAGTACTTC,CASSWATGPYEQYF
NA,few,12,TRBV29-1,TRBJ2-1,TGCAGCGTGGGGGGAGGAGGGAATGAGCAGTTCTTC,CSVGGGGNEQFF
TRBD2,NA,16,TRBV2,TRBJ2-3,TGTGCCAGCAGTCCTCTAGCGGGGGGAAGCACAGATACGCAGTATTTT,CASSPLAGGSTDTQYF
TRBD1,NA,13,TRBV19,TRBJ2-1,TGTGCCAGTAGTTCCACAGGGGTCGGTGAGCAGTTCTTC,CASSSTGVGEQFF
TRBD1,NA,14,TRBV5-1,TRBJ1-1,TGCGCCAGCAGCAGCGGACAGGGGCACACTGAAGCTTTCTTT,CASSSGQGHTEAFF
TRBD2,NA,15,TRBV19,TRBJ2-4,TGTGCCAGTAGTCTAAACCGGGGGGTGGGAAACATTCAGTACTTC,CASSLNRGVGNIQYF
NA,NA,13,TRBV14,TRBJ2-1,TGTGCCAGCAGCAAACAGGGTTACAATGAGCAGTTCTTC,CASSKQGYNEQFF
NA,once,15,TRBV5-1,TRBJ2-5,TGCGCCAGCAGCATCGGACTAGACAGGCAAGAGACCCAGTACTTC,CASSIGLDRQETQYF
NA,NA,13,TRBV5-4,TRBJ2-1,TGTGCCATCCTATCTCCGGGACAAGACGAGCAGTTCTTC,CAILSPGQDEQFF
TRBD2,NA,15,TRBV25-1,TRBJ2-7,TGTGCCAGCAGTGTTTTAGCGGGAGTAAGGGCCGAGCAGTACTTC,CASSVLAGVRAEQYF
NA,NA,13,TRBV6-1,TRBJ1-5,TGTGCCAGCAGTGAACGGGTAAGGCAGCCCCAGCATTTT,CASSERVRQPQHF
NA,NA,15,TRBV5-1,TRBJ2-7,TGCGCCAGCAGCTTGGATCAGGGTGCGGCCTACGAGCAGTACTTC,CASSLDQGAAYEQYF
NA,NA,15,TRBV7-8,TRBJ2-3,TGTGCCAGCAGCTCGAAGACTGATAAGACAGATACGCAGTATTTT,CASSSKTDKTDTQYF
NA,NA,15,TRBV7-2,TRBJ2-3,TGTGCCAGCAGCTTACTGGCGGGTCCTACAGATACGCAGTATTTT,CASSLLAGPTDTQYF
TRBD1,NA,15,TRBV6-1,TRBJ1-4,TGTGCCAGCAGTGACCCACCCGGGACAGGTGAAAAACTGTTTTTT,CASSDPPGTGEKLFF
NA,NA,15,TRBV5-4,TRBJ2-1,TGTGCCAGCAGCTTGCCCAGGGAAATTTACAATGAGCAGTTCTTC,CASSLPREIYNEQFF
TRBD2,NA,15,TRBV5-1,TRBJ2-1,TGCGCCAGCAGCCAACTCAGCGGGAACCACAATGAGCAGTTCTTC,CASSQLSGNHNEQFF
NA,once,14,TRBV6-1,TRBJ1-5,TGTGCCAGCAGTGACCGCGACAGGATTCAGCCCCAGCATTTT,CASSDRDRIQPQHF